Listed here are 21 T cell receptor beta chains from one sample, sequenced in a study of OX40 agonist ivuxolimab in advanced cancers. Profiled with immunoSEQ multiplex PCR; TCRdb holds only in-frame clones, not every one. The sample contains 15,000 to 25,000 clones, about 88% of which appear only once. The specimen comprised CD4+ or CD8+ T cells sorted from blood, sampled in a trial of the OX40 agonist ivuxolimab. The receptors were sampled from an adult with an advanced solid tumor such as melanoma, head and neck, liver or kidney cancer.

To note about this clone: One end of the junction does not line up with germline, which may come from a read error. This chain joins TRBV7-7 and TRBJ2-1, with TRBD2 matching over 8 bases. CDR1 and CDR2 from the germline V gene are SSHAT and FNYEAQ (reference sequence). This CDR3 is 15 amino acids long. The CDR3 coding sequence is TGTGCTAGCAGTCTAACTAGCGGACCTTACAATGAGCAGTTCTTC. Translated, it gives CASSLTSGPYNEQFF.

V usage is TRBV7-9 and J usage is TRBJ2-3; D gene uncertain. Trimming took off 0 bases at V and 2 bases at J, with 3 bases between the two ends. Germline-derived CDR1 and CDR2 are SEHNR and FQNEAQ (reference sequence). The CDR3 covers 13 residues. The DNA for the CDR3 is TGTGCCAGCAGCTTAGCCCTCACAGATACGCAGTATTTT. Protein: CASSLALTDTQYF.

The rearrangement links TRBV11-2 to TRBJ2-7; TRBD1 might be the D (6 bases). The CDR3 length is 12 residues. The V gene lost 5 bases and the J gene lost 5 bases, with 10 bases spanning the gap. Germline CDR1 reads SGHAT; CDR2 reads FQNNGV. The CDR3 sequence: CASSQGTDEQYF. The CDR3 bases are TGTGCCAGCAGCCAGGGGACGGACGAGCAGTACTTC. Complete variable domain (other parts from reference TRBV11-2 and TRBJ2-7): EAGVAQSPRYKIIEKRQSVAFWCNPISGHATLYWYQQILGQGPKLLIQFQNNGVVDDSQLPKDRFSAERLKGVDSTLKIQPAKLEDSAVYLCASSQGTDEQYFGPGTRLTVT.

V is TRBV4-3 and J is TRBJ2-5; 7 nucleotides match TRBD2. The V segment lost 1 base and the J segment 1 base; nucleotides outside the gene matches: 12. The CDR3 sequence is 18 residues long. Germline CDR1 and CDR2: LGHNA and YSLEER. This CDR3 reads CASSQGPAGSGLQETQYF. The CDR3 region has the DNA TGCGCCAGCAGCCAAGGGCCTGCGGGTAGCGGGCTCCAAGAGACCCAGTACTTC.

The chain couples TRBV27 to TRBJ1-2; TRBD1 might be the D (5 bases). V gave up 2 bases and J gave up 4 bases, with 11 bases separating them. CDR1 is MNHEY, CDR2 SMNVEV, per germline (reference sequence). CDR3 length: 14 amino acids. CDR3: CASSLKGVGYGYTF. Here the CDR3 DNA reads TGTGCCAGCAGTTTAAAAGGGGTCGGCTATGGCTACACCTTC.

The chain's CDR3 is CASSPPGSGANVLTF. In DNA, the CDR3 is TGTGCCAGCAGCCCCCCAGGGTCTGGGGCCAACGTCCTGACTTTC. The chain is built from TRBV6-5 and TRBJ2-6, with D possibly TRBD1 on 5 matching bases. Trimming removed 6 bases from V and 1 base from J, with 10 bases in between. This CDR3 has 15 residues. Germline CDR1 MNHEY, CDR2 SVGAGI.

This chain uses TRBV11-2 with TRBJ2-5, with D unresolved. The DNA end lines up better with TRBJ2-7; the J call may be wrong. Germline-derived CDR1 and CDR2 are SGHAT and FQNNGV. The CDR3 runs to 14 residues. The CDR3 bases are TGTGCCAGCACACTCGAGGTGGGGTTCTACGAGCAGTACTTC. Translating it yields CASTLEVGFYEQYF.

The chain carries TRBV28 and TRBJ1-5, with D hard to call. This CDR3 comprises 16 residues. Germline V gene sequence: CDR1 MDHEN, CDR2 SYDVKM. Trimming took 3 bases from V and 2 from J, leaving 14 bases between them. The CDR3 sequence: CASSFVAGGGNQPQHF. The CDR3 nucleotides read TGTGCCAGCAGTTTCGTGGCGGGAGGCGGCAATCAGCCCCAGCATTTT.

Concerning this clone: A junction boundary mismatches the germline segment, possibly from a read error. The chain has TRBV7-9 and TRBJ1-1; 8 bases match TRBD1. The CDR3 length is 13 residues. CDR1 and CDR2 (germline): SEHNR, FQNEAQ (reference sequence). CDR3 loop: CASSLDREAEAFF. The CDR3 nucleotides read TGTGCTAGCAGTTTGGACAGGGAGGCTGAAGCTTTCTTT.

V usage is TRBV6-5 and J usage is TRBJ2-2; TRBD2 is a possible D gene (5 bases). Germline lookup yields CDR1 MNHEY and CDR2 SVGAGI. V was trimmed by 4 bases and J by 6 bases, leaving 12 bases between them. CDR3 length: 14 amino acids. CDR3: CASSSVSGAGELFF. The CDR3 coding sequence is TGTGCCAGCAGTTCCGTAAGCGGAGCCGGGGAGCTGTTTTTT.

J is TRBJ2-7 and V is TRBV4-2; the D gene is possibly TRBD2 (7 bases). Trimming shortened V by 5 bases and J by 4 bases, and 12 bases separated the two germline ends. This CDR3 is built from 13 residues. Germline CDR1 LGHNA, CDR2 YNFKEQ. This chain's CDR3 is CASSSGTLYEQYF. The CDR3 DNA sequence: TGTGCCAGCAGCAGCGGGACACTTTACGAGCAGTACTTC.

The chain has TRBV11-2 and TRBJ1-1; 12 bases fit TRBD1. J lost 0 bases, V lost 5 bases, and 4 bases had no gene match. The CDR3 is made up of 16 amino acids. The germline CDR1 and CDR2 sequences are SGHAT and FQNNGV. As DNA, the CDR3 is TGTGCCAGCAGCCAGGGACAGGGGGCACTGAACACTGAAGCTTTCTTT. Its translation: CASSQGQGALNTEAFF.

This chain connects TRBV18 to TRBJ2-1; TRBD2 matches at 12 bases. The germline V gene encodes CDR1 KGHSH and CDR2 LQKENI. The CDR3 length is 19 residues. The junction had 8 bases not matched to a gene; V was cut back by 1 base and J by 1 base. CDR3 sequence (DNA): TGTGCCAGCTCACCACGGGACAGGGGACTAGCGGGTTCCTACAATGAGCAGTTCTTC. Amino acid sequence: CASSPRDRGLAGSYNEQFF.

CDR3 coding DNA: TGTGCCAGTAGTCCCACAGAGTTTGGGAACACTGAAGCTTTCTTT. Amino acids: CASSPTEFGNTEAFF. The V gene is TRBV19, the J gene TRBJ1-1; unclear D gene. Trimming took off 5 bases at V and 1 base at J, with 14 bases between the two ends. The germline V gene has CDR1 LNHDA and CDR2 SQIVND (reference sequence). CDR3 length: 15 amino acids. Full variable domain (outside the CDR3, taken from reference TRBV19 and TRBJ1-1): DGGITQSPKYLFRKEGQNVTLSCEQNLNHDAMYWYRQDPGQGLRLIYYSQIVNDFQKGDIAEGYSVSREKKESFPLTVTSAQKNPTAFYLCASSPTEFGNTEAFFGQGTRLTVV.

V usage is TRBV27 and J usage is TRBJ2-7; 9 nucleotides agree with TRBD1. Unmatched junction bases numbered 5, after V lost 5 bases and J lost 0 bases. The germline CDR1 and CDR2 sequences are MNHEY and SMNVEV (reference sequence). This CDR3 is 15 amino acids long. DNA for the CDR3: TGTGCCAGCAGTATCGGGACAGGGAGCTCCTACGAGCAGTACTTC. This sequence encodes CASSIGTGSSYEQYF.

V and J are TRBV28 and TRBJ1-1, with 7 bases identical to TRBD1. The ends lost 3 bases at V and 1 base at J; junction bases unmatched: 11. CDR1 MDHEN and CDR2 SYDVKM come from the germline V gene. The CDR3 consists of 17 residues. For the CDR3, the DNA is TGTGCCAGCAGTTTTTTGGGGGAGGGGGCTGAGAACACTGAAGCTTTCTTT. As protein: CASSFLGEGAENTEAFF.

Judged by abundance, this clone is medium-sized. The rearrangement uses TRBV5-6 and TRBJ2-7, with D possibly being TRBD1 or TRBD2 (5 bases each). This CDR3 comprises 15 residues. The V end lost 7 bases, the J end lost 2 bases, and 19 bases lay between the germline ends. In germline, CDR1 is SGHDT, CDR2 YYEEEE. The CDR3 region is CASLNSYSGPYEQYF. The CDR3 region has the DNA TGTGCCAGCTTAAATTCGTATTCGGGGCCCTACGAGCAGTACTTC.

The genes are TRBV9 and TRBJ2-3; D not certain. The length of the CDR3 is 13 residues. Trimming stripped 4 bases from V and 3 bases from J, with 9 bases between. Germline CDR1 and CDR2: SGDLS and YYNGEE. This CDR3 is CASSPGGTDTQYF. Written as DNA, the CDR3 is TGTGCCAGCAGCCCCGGTGGTACAGATACGCAGTATTTT.

The J gene is TRBJ2-5, the V gene TRBV4-1; D remains ambiguous. The J call may not be correct, given that the DNA end is closer to TRBJ2-7. The CDR3 sequence is 13 residues long. Germline V lookup: CDR1 MGHRA, CDR2 YSYEKL. The chain's CDR3 is CASSQDSLYEQYF. The CDR3 DNA reads as TGCGCCAGCAGCCAAGATTCCCTTTACGAGCAGTACTTC.

The rearrangement links TRBV10-2 to TRBJ2-7, with 8 bases fitting TRBD2. In germline, CDR1 is WSHSY, CDR2 SAAADI. The V and J ends lost 2 bases and 11 bases, in that order; junction bases with no gene match: 2. This CDR3 contains 11 residues. The CDR3 DNA reads as TGCGCCAGCAGTGAGCGGCGGGGGGAGTACTTC. Its translation is CASSERRGEYF.

The genes are TRBV11-2 and TRBJ2-3; 7 nucleotides line up with TRBD2. Trimming at V came to 4 bases and at J to 6 bases, leaving 7 bases not matched to a gene. Germline V CDR1 and CDR2: SGHAT, FQNNGV. This CDR3 comprises 14 residues. CDR3 in DNA: TGTGCCAGCAGCTACGGACTAGTTGGTGATACGCAGTATTTT. It codes for CASSYGLVGDTQYF.